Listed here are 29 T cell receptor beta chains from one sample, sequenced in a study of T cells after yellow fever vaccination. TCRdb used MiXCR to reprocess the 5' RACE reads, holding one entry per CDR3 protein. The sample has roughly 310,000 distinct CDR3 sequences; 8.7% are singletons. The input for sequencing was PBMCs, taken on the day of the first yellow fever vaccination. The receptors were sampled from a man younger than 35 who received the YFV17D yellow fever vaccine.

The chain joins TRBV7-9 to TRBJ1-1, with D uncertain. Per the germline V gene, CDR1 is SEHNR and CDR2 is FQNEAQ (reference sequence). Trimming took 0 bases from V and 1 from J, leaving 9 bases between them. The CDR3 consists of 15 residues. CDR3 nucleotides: TGTGCCAGCAGCTTAGCAGTTCCCTGGAACACTGAAGCTTTCTTT. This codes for CASSLAVPWNTEAFF.

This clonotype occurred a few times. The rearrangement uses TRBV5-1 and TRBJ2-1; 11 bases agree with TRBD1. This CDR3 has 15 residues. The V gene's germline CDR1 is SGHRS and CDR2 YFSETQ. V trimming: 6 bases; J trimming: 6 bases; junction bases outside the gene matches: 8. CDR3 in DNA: TGCGCCAGCACCGAGCCGGGACAGGGGGTCAATGAGCAGTTCTTC. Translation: CASTEPGQGVNEQFF.

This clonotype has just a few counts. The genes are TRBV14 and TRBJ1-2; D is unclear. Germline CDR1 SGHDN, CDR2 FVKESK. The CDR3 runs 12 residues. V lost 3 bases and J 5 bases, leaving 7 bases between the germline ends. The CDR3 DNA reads TGTGCCAGCAGCCATCCAGGATATGGCTACACCTTC. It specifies CASSHPGYGYTF.

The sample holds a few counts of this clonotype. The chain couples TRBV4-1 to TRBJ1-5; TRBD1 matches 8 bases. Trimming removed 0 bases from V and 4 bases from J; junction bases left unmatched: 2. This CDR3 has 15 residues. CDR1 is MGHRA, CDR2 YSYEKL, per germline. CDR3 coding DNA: TGCGCCAGCAGCCAAGAGGACAGGGTTAATCAGCCCCAGCATTTT. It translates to CASSQEDRVNQPQHF.

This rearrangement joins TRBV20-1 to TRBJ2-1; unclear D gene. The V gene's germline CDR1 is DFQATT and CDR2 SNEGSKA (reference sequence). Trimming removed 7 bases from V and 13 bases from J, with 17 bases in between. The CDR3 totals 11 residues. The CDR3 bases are TGCAGTGTCAGAGATCTAAAGTCTCAGTTCTTC. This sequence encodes CSVRDLKSQFF.

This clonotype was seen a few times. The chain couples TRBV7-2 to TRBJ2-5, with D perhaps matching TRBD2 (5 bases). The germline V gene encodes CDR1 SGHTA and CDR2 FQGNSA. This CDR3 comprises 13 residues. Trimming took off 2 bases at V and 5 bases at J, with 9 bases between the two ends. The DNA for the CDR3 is TGTGCCAGCAGCTTAACCCTAGCCGAGACCCAGTACTTC. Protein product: CASSLTLAETQYF.

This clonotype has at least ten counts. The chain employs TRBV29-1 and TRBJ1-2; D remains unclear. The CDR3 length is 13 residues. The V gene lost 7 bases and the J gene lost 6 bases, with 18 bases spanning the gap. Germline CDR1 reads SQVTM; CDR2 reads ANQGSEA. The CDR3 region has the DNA TGCAGCGCCCAAAGGGAGGCGGAAGATGGCTACACCTTC. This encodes CSAQREAEDGYTF.

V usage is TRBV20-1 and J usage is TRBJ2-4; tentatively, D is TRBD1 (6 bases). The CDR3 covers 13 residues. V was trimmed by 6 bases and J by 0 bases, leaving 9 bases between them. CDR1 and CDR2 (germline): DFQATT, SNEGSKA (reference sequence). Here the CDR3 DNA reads TGCAGTGCCCCGGACAGAGCCAAAAACATTCAGTACTTC. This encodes CSAPDRAKNIQYF.

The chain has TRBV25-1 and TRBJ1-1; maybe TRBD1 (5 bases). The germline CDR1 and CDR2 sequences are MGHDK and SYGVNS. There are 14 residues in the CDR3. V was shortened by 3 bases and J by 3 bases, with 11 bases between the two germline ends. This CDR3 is CASSDPGGDTEAFF. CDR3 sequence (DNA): TGTGCCAGCAGTGACCCGGGGGGGGACACTGAAGCTTTCTTT.

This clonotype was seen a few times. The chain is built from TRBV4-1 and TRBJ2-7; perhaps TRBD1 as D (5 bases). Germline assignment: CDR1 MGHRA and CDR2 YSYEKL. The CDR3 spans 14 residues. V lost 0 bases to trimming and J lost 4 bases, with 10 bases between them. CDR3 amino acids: CASSQDRGYYEQYV. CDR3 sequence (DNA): TGCGCCAGCAGCCAAGATAGGGGATATTACGAGCAGTACGTC.

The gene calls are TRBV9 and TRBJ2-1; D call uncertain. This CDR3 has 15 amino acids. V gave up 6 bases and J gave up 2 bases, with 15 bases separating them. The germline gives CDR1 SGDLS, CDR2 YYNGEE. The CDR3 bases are TGTGCCAGCACCTCAAGGGCAGCCCCCTACAATGAGCAGTTCTTC. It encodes CASTSRAAPYNEQFF.

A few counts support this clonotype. CDR3 coding DNA: TGTGCCAGCAGCGTAGATTGGGGGGGAGAGACCCAGTACTTC. Protein sequence: CASSVDWGGETQYF. The chain recombines TRBV9 with TRBJ2-5, with 7 bases that match TRBD2. V lost 0 bases to trimming and J lost 4 bases; unmatched junction nucleotides: 3. The CDR3 has 14 amino acids. Germline values: CDR1 SGDLS, CDR2 YYNGEE.

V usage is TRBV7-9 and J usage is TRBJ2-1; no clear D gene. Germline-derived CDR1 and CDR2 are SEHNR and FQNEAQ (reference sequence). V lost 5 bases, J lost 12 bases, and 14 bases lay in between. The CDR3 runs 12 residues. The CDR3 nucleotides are TGTGCCAGCAGCCCGGCTCTCGATGGGCAGTTCTTC. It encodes CASSPALDGQFF.

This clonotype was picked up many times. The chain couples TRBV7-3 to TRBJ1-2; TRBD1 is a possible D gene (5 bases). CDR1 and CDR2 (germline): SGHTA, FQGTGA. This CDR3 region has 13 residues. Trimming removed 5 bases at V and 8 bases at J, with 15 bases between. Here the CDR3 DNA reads TGTGCCAGCAGCGCGACGGGGCTCGGGGGCTACACCTTC. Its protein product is CASSATGLGGYTF.

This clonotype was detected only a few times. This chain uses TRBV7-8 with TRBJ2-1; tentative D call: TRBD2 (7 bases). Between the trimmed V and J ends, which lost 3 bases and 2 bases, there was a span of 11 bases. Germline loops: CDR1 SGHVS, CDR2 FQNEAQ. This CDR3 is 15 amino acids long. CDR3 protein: CASSFLGGPYNEQFF. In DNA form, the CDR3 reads TGTGCCAGCAGCTTCCTCGGGGGGCCCTACAATGAGCAGTTCTTC.

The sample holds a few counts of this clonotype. CDR3 nucleotide sequence: TGTGCCAGCAGTTACTCTGTGGGGGAGCTGTTTTTT. Protein: CASSYSVGELFF. The chain recombines TRBV6-5 with TRBJ2-2; D unclear. Germline V lookup: CDR1 MNHEY, CDR2 SVGAGI. The CDR3 has 12 amino acids. V shed 0 bases and J shed 8 bases, with 4 bases lying between them.

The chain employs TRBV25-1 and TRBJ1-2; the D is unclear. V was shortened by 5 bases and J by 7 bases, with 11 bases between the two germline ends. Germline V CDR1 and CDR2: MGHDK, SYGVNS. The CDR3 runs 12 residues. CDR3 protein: CASSFPGGGYTF. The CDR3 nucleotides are TGTGCCAGCAGTTTTCCAGGAGGTGGCTACACCTTC.

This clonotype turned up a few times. Here the CDR3 reads CSVGGLAGIYEQYF. The CDR3, as DNA: TGCAGCGTTGGAGGACTAGCGGGGATCTACGAGCAGTACTTC. The chain carries TRBV29-1 and TRBJ2-7; 12 bases match TRBD2. J lost 3 bases, V lost 4 bases, and 4 bases had no gene match. This CDR3 has 14 amino acids. From germline, CDR1 is SQVTM and CDR2 ANQGSEA.

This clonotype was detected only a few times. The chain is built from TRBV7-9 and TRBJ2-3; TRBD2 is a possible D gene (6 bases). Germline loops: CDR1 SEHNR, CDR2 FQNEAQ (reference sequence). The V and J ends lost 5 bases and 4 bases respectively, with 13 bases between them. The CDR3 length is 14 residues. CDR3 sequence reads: CASSPTGGADTQYF. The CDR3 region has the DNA TGTGCCAGCAGCCCCACCGGAGGGGCAGATACGCAGTATTTT.

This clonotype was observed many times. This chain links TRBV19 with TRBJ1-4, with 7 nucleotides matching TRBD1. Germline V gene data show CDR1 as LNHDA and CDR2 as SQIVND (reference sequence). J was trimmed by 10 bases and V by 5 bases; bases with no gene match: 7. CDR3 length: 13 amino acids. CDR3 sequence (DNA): TGTGCCAGTAGTGCACAGGGGAAGGGAAAACTGTTTTTT. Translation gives CASSAQGKGKLFF.

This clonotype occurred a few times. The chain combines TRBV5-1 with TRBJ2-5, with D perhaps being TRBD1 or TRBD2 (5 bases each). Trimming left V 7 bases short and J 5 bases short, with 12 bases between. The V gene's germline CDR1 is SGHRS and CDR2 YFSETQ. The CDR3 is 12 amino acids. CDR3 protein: CASGGFDETQYF. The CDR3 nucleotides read TGCGCCAGCGGGGGATTCGACGAGACCCAGTACTTC.

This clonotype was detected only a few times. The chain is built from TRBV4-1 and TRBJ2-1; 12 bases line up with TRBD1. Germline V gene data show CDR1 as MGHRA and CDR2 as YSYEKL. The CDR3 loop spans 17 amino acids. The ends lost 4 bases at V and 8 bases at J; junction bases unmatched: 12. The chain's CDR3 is CASSPRAGTGGADEQFF. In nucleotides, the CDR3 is TGCGCCAGCAGCCCTCGAGCCGGGACAGGGGGCGCCGATGAGCAGTTCTTC.

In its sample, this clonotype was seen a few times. This CDR3 reads CASSPQGQGGGNYGYTF. Here the CDR3 DNA reads TGTGCCAGCAGCCCCCAGGGACAGGGGGGAGGTAACTATGGCTACACCTTC. This chain links TRBV6-1 with TRBJ1-2, with 11 bases lining up with TRBD1. Per the germline V gene, CDR1 is MNHNS and CDR2 is SASEGT. The ends lost 6 bases at V and 1 base at J; junction bases unmatched: 10. The CDR3 has 17 residues.

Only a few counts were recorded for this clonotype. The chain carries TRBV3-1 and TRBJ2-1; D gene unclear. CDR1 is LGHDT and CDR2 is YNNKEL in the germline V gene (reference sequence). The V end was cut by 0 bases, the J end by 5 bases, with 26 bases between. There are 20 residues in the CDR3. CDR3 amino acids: CASSQDRFRKGINFDNEQFF. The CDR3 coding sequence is TGTGCCAGCAGCCAAGATCGGTTTAGGAAGGGAATAAACTTCGACAATGAGCAGTTCTTC.

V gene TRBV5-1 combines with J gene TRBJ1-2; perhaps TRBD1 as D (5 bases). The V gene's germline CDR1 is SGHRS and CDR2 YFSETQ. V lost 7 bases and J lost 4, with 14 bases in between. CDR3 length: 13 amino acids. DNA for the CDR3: TGCGCCAGCCGAGAGGGGTACAGCTATGGCTACACCTTC. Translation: CASREGYSYGYTF. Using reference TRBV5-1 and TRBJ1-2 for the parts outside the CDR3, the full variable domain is KAGVTQTPRYLIKTRGQQVTLSCSPISGHRSVSWYQQTPGQGLQFLFEYFSETQRNKGNFPGRFSGRQFSNSRSEMNVSTLELGDSALYLCASREGYSYGYTFGSGTRLTVV.

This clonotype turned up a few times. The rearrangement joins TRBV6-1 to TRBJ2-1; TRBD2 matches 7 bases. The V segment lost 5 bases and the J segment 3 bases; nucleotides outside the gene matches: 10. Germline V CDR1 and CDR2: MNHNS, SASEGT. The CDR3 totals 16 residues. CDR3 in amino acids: CASSPAGGVNYNEQFF. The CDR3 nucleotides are TGTGCCAGCAGTCCCGCTGGGGGGGTCAACTACAATGAGCAGTTCTTC.

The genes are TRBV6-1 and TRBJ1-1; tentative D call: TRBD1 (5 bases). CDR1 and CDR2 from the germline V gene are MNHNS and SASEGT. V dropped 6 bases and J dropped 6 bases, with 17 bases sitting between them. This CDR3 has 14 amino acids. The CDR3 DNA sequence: TGTGCCAGCAGATCCTGGGACGAGTTGGCTGAAGCTTTCTTT. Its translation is CASRSWDELAEAFF.

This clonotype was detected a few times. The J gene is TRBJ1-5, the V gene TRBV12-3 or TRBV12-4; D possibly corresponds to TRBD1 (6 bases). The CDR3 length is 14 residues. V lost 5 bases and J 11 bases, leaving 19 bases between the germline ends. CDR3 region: CASSPGTSPTAQHF. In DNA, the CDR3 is TGTGCCAGCAGTCCCGGGACATCACCCACAGCCCAGCATTTT.

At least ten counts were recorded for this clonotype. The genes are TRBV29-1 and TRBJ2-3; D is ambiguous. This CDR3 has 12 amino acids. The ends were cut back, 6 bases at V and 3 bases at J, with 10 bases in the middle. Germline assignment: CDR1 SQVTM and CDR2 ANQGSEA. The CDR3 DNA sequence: TGCAGCGTCAAGAGAGTTACAGATACGCAGTATTTT. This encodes CSVKRVTDTQYF.